Each of the 9 T cell receptor beta chains below was sequenced from the same sample in a study of shared clonotypes between healthy human individuals (TCRdb year 2020). The library was produced with the immunoSEQ multiplex PCR assay. The immuneACCESS repertoire file appears here via TCRdb, limited to in-frame rearrangements. These files lack a portion of the clones; in checked studies, under half of the deficit traces to unresolved V genes, and the cause of the others is not known. The sample records some 2.1 million clones, roughly 95% of which are singletons. The top ten constitute roughly 0.13% of the sample. Sequenced material: naive CD4+ T cells sorted from blood. The cell subset or site label of this sample denotes: CD45RA+ positively selected. The receptors come from a young man in good health.

This sequence joins TRBV7-2 and TRBJ2-5, with 10 nucleotides matching TRBD2. Germline-derived CDR1 and CDR2 are SGHTA and FQGNSA. The CDR3 has 15 amino acids. Trimming at V came to 6 bases and at J to 4 bases, leaving 8 bases not matched to a gene. The CDR3 sequence: CASSRTSGAGETQYF. The CDR3 nucleotides are TGTGCCAGCAGTCGGACTAGCGGCGCCGGAGAGACCCAGTACTTC.

CDR3 sequence (DNA): TGTGCCAGCAGCCACGACAGCCCCAATCAGCCCCAGCATTTT. It encodes CASSHDSPNQPQHF. The chain has TRBV7-9 and TRBJ1-5; a weak D match, TRBD1 (5 bases). Between the trimmed V and J ends, which lost 5 bases and 3 bases, there was a span of 11 bases. CDR3 length equals 14 residues. Germline V lookup: CDR1 SEHNR, CDR2 FQNEAQ (reference sequence).

CDR3 nucleotides: TGCGCCAGCAGCTTGCTTGCAGGGAATTCACCCCTCCACTTT. Its translation is CASSLLAGNSPLHF. This chain links TRBV5-1 with TRBJ1-6, with D possibly being TRBD1 (5 bases). In germline, CDR1 is SGHRS, CDR2 YFSETQ. V was pared by 1 base and J by 7 bases, with 9 bases between. This CDR3 region has 14 residues.

The rearrangement uses TRBV5-1 and TRBJ2-7; 8 bases fit TRBD2. The CDR3 covers 15 residues. The V gene end was trimmed by 0 bases and the J gene end by 5 bases; junction bases not matched to a gene: 7. The germline CDR1 and CDR2 sequences are SGHRS and YFSETQ. The CDR3 loop is CASSLGGGGINEQYF. The CDR3 DNA reads as TGCGCCAGCAGCTTGGGCGGCGGGGGGATCAACGAGCAGTACTTC.

The chain joins TRBV5-6 to TRBJ2-7; TRBD1 matches at 8 bases. After removal of 2 bases from V and 2 bases from J, the junction contained 12 bases not matched to a gene. CDR3 length equals 17 residues. Germline V lookup: CDR1 SGHDT, CDR2 YYEEEE. This CDR3 reads CASSFVWGRQGTYEQYF. CDR3 nucleotides: TGTGCCAGCAGCTTTGTGTGGGGGAGACAGGGGACCTACGAGCAGTACTTC. Using reference TRBV5-6 and TRBJ2-7 for the parts outside the CDR3, the full variable domain is DAGVTQSPTHLIKTRGQQVTLRCSPKSGHDTVSWYQQALGQGPQFIFQYYEEEERQRGNFPDRFSGHQFPNYSSELNVNALLLGDSALYLCASSFVWGRQGTYEQYFGPGTRLTVT.

Concerning this clone itself: The identical CDR3 is also encoded by other nucleotide sequences in the sample. The gene calls are TRBV18 and TRBJ2-7; D is possibly TRBD1 (6 bases). CDR1 is KGHSH, CDR2 LQKENI, per germline. Deletions cut 0 bases from V and 3 bases from J, with 12 bases between. The CDR3 runs 15 residues. The DNA of the CDR3 is TGTGCCAGCTCACCACCGGGGCAGGGGAGCTACGAGCAGTACTTC. This translates into CASSPPGQGSYEQYF.

The chain recombines TRBV30 with TRBJ2-5; 12 nucleotides match TRBD2. V lost 2 bases and J lost 5; bases outside the gene matches: 12. The CDR3 runs 17 residues. CDR1 is GTSNPN and CDR2 is SVGIG in the germline V gene (reference sequence). This chain's CDR3 is CAWSFVLTSGRTETQYF. DNA for the CDR3: TGTGCCTGGAGTTTCGTACTAACTAGCGGGAGGACGGAGACCCAGTACTTC. Complete variable domain (other parts from reference TRBV30 and TRBJ2-5): SQTIHQWPATLVQPVGSPLSLECTVEGTSNPNLYWYRQAAGRGLQLLFYSVGIGQISSEVPQNLSASRPQDRQFILSSKKLLLSDSGFYLCAWSFVLTSGRTETQYFGPGTRLLVL.

The sample holds a few counts of this clone. CDR3 sequence reads: CASSQTGRGADYGYTF. In nucleotides, the CDR3 is TGCGCCAGCAGCCAAACGGGGCGGGGGGCGGACTATGGCTACACCTTC. The J gene is TRBJ1-2, the V gene TRBV4-1, with D maybe TRBD1 (6 bases). The CDR3 sequence is 16 residues long. Germline V gene lookup returns CDR1 MGHRA and CDR2 YSYEKL. V gave up 2 bases and J gave up 3 bases, with 16 bases separating them.

The V and J genes are TRBV6-1 and TRBJ2-6, with D perhaps TRBD1 (6 bases). CDR1 is MNHNS, CDR2 SASEGT, per germline. The V gene lost 6 bases and the J gene lost 2 bases, with 8 bases spanning the gap. The CDR3 is 14 amino acids. The CDR3 reads CASRTGTGANVLTF. Here the CDR3 DNA reads TGTGCCAGCAGAACAGGGACTGGGGCCAACGTCCTGACTTTC.